Following are 32 T cell receptor beta chains from one sample sequenced in a study of cytomegalovirus exposure and HLA in healthy donors. PCR was performed using 60 Vbeta and 13 Jbeta primers. Clones were read by immunoSEQ multiplex PCR, and TCRdb kept only the in-frame ones, dropping some. The sample includes around 64,000 clones, around 70% of them seen just once. Sequencing input: PBMCs. The receptors originated from a woman in her 30s in good health and CMV-seropositive.

This rearrangement joins TRBV1 to TRBJ2-1; the D call in the table, TRBD2, was not verified against the DNA. TRBV1 is annotated as a pseudogene. The CDR3 length is 16 residues. The CDR3: CTSSHPLAGVTGEQFF. DNA of the CDR3: TGCACCAGCAGCCACCCCTTAGCGGGAGTGACTGGTGAGCAGTTCTTC.

This chain connects TRBV5-6 to TRBJ1-5, with 8 positions matching TRBD1. Losses at the gene ends were 4 bases for V and 2 bases for J; bases not matched to a gene: 5. Germline loops: CDR1 SGHDT, CDR2 YYEEEE. The CDR3 has 15 residues. CDR3 coding DNA: TGTGCCAGCAGCGGCTGGACAGGGCGCAATCAGCCCCAGCATTTT. Amino acid sequence: CASSGWTGRNQPQHF.

The chain carries TRBV29-1 and TRBJ2-5; D possibly corresponds to TRBD2 (7 bases). The CDR3 totals 13 residues. Germline-derived CDR1 and CDR2 are SQVTM and ANQGSEA. V lost 6 bases to trimming and J lost 2 bases, with 13 bases between them. CDR3 residues: CSVRGAGQETQYF. CDR3 bases: TGCAGCGTCCGGGGGGCGGGGCAAGAGACCCAGTACTTC.

The chain employs TRBV30 and TRBJ1-5; 7 nucleotides match TRBD1. The germline V gene encodes CDR1 GTSNPN and CDR2 SVGIG (reference sequence). This CDR3 has 13 residues. V was pared by 5 bases and J by 5 bases, with 6 bases of the junction left unmatched. CDR3: CAWGTAGDQPQHF. The CDR3 DNA follows: TGTGCCTGGGGGACAGCGGGGGATCAGCCCCAGCATTTT.

This clone occurred a few times. V and J are TRBV29-1 and TRBJ1-2; D possibly corresponds to TRBD1 (5 bases). Looked up from germline, CDR1 is SQVTM and CDR2 is ANQGSEA. The CDR3 has 17 amino acids. V gave up 4 bases and J gave up 9 bases, with 30 bases separating them. CDR3 coding DNA: TGCAGCGTTGTACTCCAGCCCTCTGGCGGTTTGGGACTTCGCTACACCTTC. Translated, it gives CSVVLQPSGGLGLRYTF.

The chain has TRBV5-1 and TRBJ1-5, with a tentative D call TRBD1 (6 bases). V dropped 4 bases and J dropped 3 bases, with 14 bases sitting between them. CDR1 and CDR2 from the germline V gene are SGHRS and YFSETQ. The CDR3 contains 15 residues. This chain's CDR3 is CASSPGGQNNQPQHF. DNA of the CDR3: TGCGCCAGCAGCCCCGGTGGACAGAACAATCAGCCCCAGCATTTT.

The V and J genes are TRBV7-6 and TRBJ2-2; 8 bases are shared with TRBD1. The CDR3 runs 16 residues. Germline lookup yields CDR1 SGHVS and CDR2 FNYEAQ. V shed 1 base, J shed 3 bases, and the junction held 4 bases outside the gene matches. CDR3 coding DNA: TGTGCCAGCAGCTTAGGGGGACAGGTCCACACCGGGGAGCTGTTTTTT. Translation gives CASSLGGQVHTGELFF.

V usage is TRBV10-2 and J usage is TRBJ2-2, with TRBD2 matching over 7 bases. Germline CDR1 is WSHSY and CDR2 is SAAADI. V lost 10 bases, J lost 6 bases, and 5 bases stayed unmatched. The CDR3 spans 12 residues. The CDR3 bases are TGCGCCACTCGGGCGGGGGCCGGGGAGCTGTTTTTT. As protein: CATRAGAGELFF.

The V gene is TRBV4-1, the J gene TRBJ1-2, with D perhaps matching TRBD1 (5 bases). The V end was cut by 1 base, the J end by 7 bases, with 19 bases between. This CDR3 is built from 16 residues. The V gene's germline CDR1 is MGHRA and CDR2 YSYEKL. As DNA, the CDR3 is TGCGCCAGCAGCCAAGGTAGGGGAACTATAGGAACTGGCTACACCTTC. This encodes CASSQGRGTIGTGYTF.

The chain couples TRBV30 to TRBJ2-5; D unresolved. Gene TRBJ2-7 matches the end of the DNA better, so the J call may be wrong. This CDR3 is 14 amino acids long. Per germline, CDR1 GTSNPN and CDR2 SVGIG (reference sequence). CDR3 protein: CAWSANTRLYEQYF. The CDR3 nucleotides read TGTGCCTGGAGTGCGAATACCAGACTCTACGAGCAGTACTTC.

The chain employs TRBV18 and TRBJ2-5; D is possibly TRBD2 (6 bases). Between the trimmed V and J ends, which lost 6 bases and 2 bases, there was a span of 16 bases. Germline CDR1 and CDR2: KGHSH and LQKENI. The CDR3 runs 15 residues. The DNA for the CDR3 is TGTGCCAGCTCCCGCTTCGGGGCGGGACAAGAGACCCAGTACTTC. It yields the protein CASSRFGAGQETQYF.

Comments on this clone: The junction shows a germline mismatch at one end, possibly a read error. The chain is built from TRBV7-7 and TRBJ2-3; TRBD1 agrees at 8 bases. CDR1 SSHAT and CDR2 FNYEAQ come from the germline V gene (reference sequence). CDR3 length equals 13 residues. The CDR3 coding sequence is TGTGCTAGCAGCCGGGACAGGACAGATACGCAGTATTTT. Amino acids: CASSRDRTDTQYF.

In its sample, this clone was seen once. The CDR3 here is CASSLPTVQGKGAFF. The CDR3 DNA is TGTGCCAGCAGTTTACCCACGGTGCAGGGGAAGGGGGCTTTCTTT. V and J are TRBV28 and TRBJ1-1; tentative D call: TRBD1 (6 bases). The CDR3 covers 15 residues. Germline assignment: CDR1 MDHEN and CDR2 SYDVKM. The V and J ends lost 2 bases and 11 bases respectively, with 21 bases between them. Full variable domain (remainder filled in from reference TRBV28 and TRBJ1-1): DVKVTQSSRYLVKRTGEKVFLECVQDMDHENMFWYRQDPGLGLRLIYFSYDVKMKEKGDIPEGYSVSREKKERFSLILESASTNQTSMYLCASSLPTVQGKGAFFGQGTRLTVV.

V and J are TRBV5-8 and TRBJ2-2; D perhaps matches TRBD1 (6 bases). Between the trimmed V and J ends, which lost 1 base and 6 bases, there was a span of 16 bases. The CDR3 runs 16 residues. Germline loops: CDR1 SGHTS, CDR2 YDEGEE. CDR3: CASSLTGTTSPGELFF. The CDR3 region has the DNA TGTGCCAGCAGCTTGACCGGGACAACTTCTCCCGGGGAGCTGTTTTTT. The whole variable domain, remainder taken from reference TRBV5-8 and TRBJ2-2, is EAGVTQSPTHLIKTRGQQATLRCSPISGHTSVYWYQQALGLGLQFLLWYDEGEERNRGNFPPRFSGRQFPNYSSELNVNALELEDSALYLCASSLTGTTSPGELFFGEGSRLTVL.

The chain employs TRBV4-1 and TRBJ2-5; no firm D call. The end of the DNA fits TRBJ2-7 better, so the J call may be wrong. Germline-derived CDR1 and CDR2 are MGHRA and YSYEKL. The CDR3 is 13 amino acids. CDR3 in amino acids: CASSQVGVSEQYF. Written as DNA, the CDR3 is TGCGCCAGCAGCCAAGTAGGAGTATCCGAGCAGTACTTC.

This chain joins TRBV14 and TRBJ2-6, with D possibly matching TRBD1 (5 bases). Per the germline V gene, CDR1 is SGHDN and CDR2 is FVKESK. V was pared by 0 bases and J by 5 bases, with 8 bases between. The CDR3 is 15 amino acids. As DNA, the CDR3 is TGTGCCAGCAGCCAAGACAGGGTGAGGGCCAACGTCCTGACTTTC. Translating gives CASSQDRVRANVLTF. Variable domain in full (rest from reference TRBV14 and TRBJ2-6): EAGVTQFPSHSVIEKGQTVTLRCDPISGHDNLYWYRRVMGKEIKFLLHFVKESKQDESGMPNNRFLAERTGGTYSTLKVQPAELEDSGVYFCASSQDRVRANVLTFGAGSRLTVL.

This sequence joins TRBV28 and TRBJ1-5; D unclear. Trimming left V 4 bases short and J 11 bases short, with 24 bases between. CDR3 length equals 16 residues. CDR1 is MDHEN, CDR2 SYDVKM, per germline. CDR3 DNA sequence: TGTGCCAGCAGTTCTCCGGGGTGGGAGTCAAGTGCAGCCCAGCATTTT. The encoded protein is CASSSPGWESSAAQHF.

As regards this clone: A junction end diverges from the germline sequence, so it may reflect a read error. This CDR3 is also generated by other DNA sequences in the sample. This chain uses TRBV6-5 with TRBJ1-2; D might be TRBD1 (5 bases). The CDR3 is made up of 15 amino acids. The germline V gene has CDR1 MNHEY and CDR2 SVGAGI. CDR3: CASSYSLGGGEGYTF. The CDR3 DNA reads as TGTGCTAGCAGTTACTCTTTGGGGGGTGGGGAAGGCTACACCTTC.

The chain joins TRBV4-1 to TRBJ1-4, with no clear D. The CDR3 has 15 amino acids. Per the germline V gene, CDR1 is MGHRA and CDR2 is YSYEKL. The ends were cut back, 0 bases at V and 4 bases at J, with 9 bases in the middle. The DNA for the CDR3 is TGCGCCAGCAGCCAAGAAGGCGGCTTTAATGAAAAACTGTTTTTT. It translates to CASSQEGGFNEKLFF.

V gene TRBV10-1 combines with J gene TRBJ2-7; TRBD1 might be the D (6 bases). V dropped 4 bases and J dropped 3 bases, with 13 bases sitting between them. The CDR3 consists of 14 residues. In germline, CDR1 is WNHNN, CDR2 SYGVQD (reference sequence). In nucleotides, the CDR3 is TGCGCCAGCAGTGTCTCCGGGACACTCTACGAGCAGTACTTC. It codes for CASSVSGTLYEQYF.

This chain joins TRBV13 and TRBJ2-1; 11 bases map to TRBD2. The CDR3 covers 15 residues. The trim removed 5 bases at V and 5 bases at J, leaving 5 bases unmatched. Germline V gene sequence: CDR1 PRHDT, CDR2 FYEKMQ (reference sequence). The CDR3 reads CASSPGTSGDNEQFF. CDR3 bases: TGTGCCAGCAGCCCCGGGACTAGCGGAGACAATGAGCAGTTCTTC.

J is TRBJ2-1 and V is TRBV10-2; a possible D gene is TRBD1 (5 bases). This CDR3 region has 13 residues. Per the germline V gene, CDR1 is WSHSY and CDR2 is SAAADI. Trimming pared 6 bases from V and 6 bases from J, leaving 12 bases between. CDR3 bases: TGCGCCAGCAGAGCCAGGGATGGCAATGAGCAGTTCTTC. Translation: CASRARDGNEQFF.

The chain carries TRBV4-2 and TRBJ1-3, with D possibly being TRBD1 (5 bases). V dropped 4 bases and J dropped 0 bases, with 10 bases sitting between them. This CDR3 is built from 15 residues. The germline V gene encodes CDR1 LGHNA and CDR2 YNFKEQ. CDR3 in amino acids: CASSPWGTSGNTIYF. DNA for the CDR3: TGTGCCAGCAGCCCATGGGGCACCTCTGGAAACACCATATATTTT.

This clone was observed a few times. This chain uses TRBV2 with TRBJ2-1, with D possibly TRBD1 on 9 matching bases. Germline V lookup: CDR1 SNHLY, CDR2 FYNNEI. With 7 bases removed from V and 6 bases from J, the gap between germline ends came to 22 bases. The CDR3 consists of 16 residues. CDR3 DNA: TGTGCCAGCATGGACAGGGGTATGAGCGGGAGCAATGAGCAGTTCTTC. Its translation is CASMDRGMSGSNEQFF.

This chain links TRBV2 with TRBJ1-2, with TRBD1 matching 9 bases. CDR3 size: 14 residues. The V gene end was trimmed by 5 bases and the J gene end by 5 bases; junction bases not matched to a gene: 6. Germline values: CDR1 SNHLY, CDR2 FYNNEI. The CDR3 DNA sequence: TGTGCCAGCAGTACACAGGGGGCCCCATATGGCTACACCTTC. It specifies CASSTQGAPYGYTF.

This clone occurred once. J is TRBJ1-5 and V is TRBV6-5; 7 bases align to TRBD1. The V gene end was trimmed by 7 bases and the J gene end by 7 bases; junction bases not matched to a gene: 10. This CDR3 has 14 amino acids. Germline V gives CDR1 MNHEY, CDR2 SVGAGI. This chain's CDR3 is CASTAGQAGQPQHF. The CDR3 bases are TGTGCCAGCACCGCTGGACAGGCAGGCCAGCCCCAGCATTTT.

This chain links TRBV19 with TRBJ2-6, with a possible D match to TRBD1 (6 bases). This CDR3 contains 14 residues. CDR1 is LNHDA and CDR2 is SQIVND in the germline V gene (reference sequence). V was shortened by 6 bases and J by 2 bases, with 8 bases between the two germline ends. This CDR3 reads CASSRTAGANVLTF. DNA of the CDR3: TGTGCCAGTAGCCGGACAGCTGGGGCCAACGTCCTGACTTTC.

This chain joins TRBV7-2 and TRBJ1-1; unclear D gene. The CDR3 is 15 residues long. Trimming left V 5 bases short and J 5 bases short, with 18 bases between. Germline lookup yields CDR1 SGHTA and CDR2 FQGNSA. CDR3 sequence reads: CASSPRALEGTEAFF. Written as DNA, the CDR3 is TGTGCCAGCAGCCCCCGGGCCCTCGAGGGTACTGAAGCTTTCTTT.

This clone came up a few times. The junction departs from the called germline gene at one end, perhaps through a read error. The V call is TRBV28, the J call TRBJ2-7; D uncertain. The CDR3 sequence is 10 residues long. Germline V gene sequence: CDR1 MDHEN, CDR2 SYDVKM. DNA for the CDR3: TGTGCCAGCAGTTATAGCTCTCTGCACTTC. This translates into CASSYSSLHF.

In DNA form, the CDR3 reads TGTGCCAGCAGTTCGGGCACGGGGAGGAAGAGCTACACCTTC. Translation: CASSSGTGRKSYTF. This chain uses TRBV28 with TRBJ1-2, with D unresolved. CDR3 length: 14 residues. Looked up from germline, CDR1 is MDHEN and CDR2 is SYDVKM. V was cut by 4 bases and J by 9 bases, with 18 bases left in between.

The V and J genes are TRBV29-1 and TRBJ2-3, with 7 bases lining up with TRBD2. Germline lookup yields CDR1 SQVTM and CDR2 ANQGSEA. V gave up 7 bases and J gave up 2 bases; unmatched junction bases: 9. There are 14 residues in the CDR3. The DNA of the CDR3 is TGCAGCGGCAGAGCGGGATCTTTCACAGATACGCAGTATTTT. Translated: CSGRAGSFTDTQYF.

The chain joins TRBV6-5 to TRBJ2-1; no clear D gene. Germline loops: CDR1 MNHEY, CDR2 SVGAGI. The CDR3 covers 12 residues. The germline V and J ends were trimmed by 5 bases and 6 bases, with 8 bases remaining between them. The CDR3 DNA reads as TGTGCCAGCAGTCGCGACTCCAATGAGCAGTTCTTC. Protein sequence: CASSRDSNEQFF.